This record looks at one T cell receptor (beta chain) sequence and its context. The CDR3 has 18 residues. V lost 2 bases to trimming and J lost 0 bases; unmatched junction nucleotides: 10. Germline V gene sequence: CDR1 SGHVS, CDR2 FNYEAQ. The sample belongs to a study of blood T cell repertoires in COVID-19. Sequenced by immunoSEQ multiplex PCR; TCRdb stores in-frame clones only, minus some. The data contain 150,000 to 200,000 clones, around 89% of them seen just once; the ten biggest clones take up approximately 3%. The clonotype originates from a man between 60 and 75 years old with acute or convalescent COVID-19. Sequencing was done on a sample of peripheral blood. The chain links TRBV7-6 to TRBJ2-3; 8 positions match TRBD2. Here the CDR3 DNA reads TGTGCCAGCAGCTTACGGGGGGGCGTAATTGGGAGCACAGATACGCAGTATTTT. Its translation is CASSLRGGVIGSTDTQYF.